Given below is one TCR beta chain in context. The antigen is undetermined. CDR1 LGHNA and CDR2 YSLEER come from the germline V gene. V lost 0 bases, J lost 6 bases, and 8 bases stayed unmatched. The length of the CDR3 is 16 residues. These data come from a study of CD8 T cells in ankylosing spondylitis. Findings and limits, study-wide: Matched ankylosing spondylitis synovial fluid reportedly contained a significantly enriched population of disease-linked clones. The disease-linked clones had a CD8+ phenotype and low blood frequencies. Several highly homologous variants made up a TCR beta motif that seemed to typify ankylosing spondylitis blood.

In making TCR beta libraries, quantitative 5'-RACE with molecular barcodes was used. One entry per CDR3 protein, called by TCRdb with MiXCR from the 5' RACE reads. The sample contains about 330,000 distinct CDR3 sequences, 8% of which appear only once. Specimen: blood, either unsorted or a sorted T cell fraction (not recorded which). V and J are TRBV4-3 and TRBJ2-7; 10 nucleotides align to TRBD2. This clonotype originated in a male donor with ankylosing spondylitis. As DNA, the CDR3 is TGCGCCAGCAGCCAAGATCGGCTAGCGGGAGTGGGCGAGCAGTACTTC. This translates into CASSQDRLAGVGEQYF.